Following are 6 T cell receptor beta chains from one sample sequenced in a study of siplizumab effects on memory and regulatory T cells. Repertoires were generated with immunoSEQ multiplex PCR, while TCRdb's copy carries only in-frame clones and drops some. The data hold roughly 92,000 clones, with about 95% observed a single time. The specimen was non-Treg CD4+ T cells sorted from blood. The source of these receptors is a human donor in good health.

The chain couples TRBV25-1 to TRBJ2-1; the D call may be TRBD1 or TRBD2 (5 bases each). The CDR3 runs 18 residues. In germline, CDR1 is MGHDK, CDR2 SYGVNS. V was trimmed by 0 bases and J by 1 base, leaving 16 bases between them. CDR3 in amino acids: CASSEYGGGRVSYNEQFF. CDR3 DNA: TGTGCCAGCAGTGAATATGGAGGTGGCAGGGTGTCCTACAATGAGCAGTTCTTC.

The J gene is TRBJ2-7, the V gene TRBV28, with 10 bases aligning to TRBD1. This CDR3 spans 17 amino acids. Germline CDR1 reads MDHEN; CDR2 reads SYDVKM. The V gene end was trimmed by 3 bases and the J gene end by 3 bases; junction bases not matched to a gene: 11. The CDR3 coding sequence is TGTGCCAGCAGTTTGGGGGACAGGGGACTGCAATACTACGAGCAGTACTTC. Translating gives CASSLGDRGLQYYEQYF.

The CDR3 sequence is CASRGRQASYEQYF. The DNA for the CDR3 is TGTGCCAGCAGGGGGAGACAGGCCTCCTACGAGCAGTACTTC. The genes are TRBV28 and TRBJ2-7, with D perhaps matching TRBD1 (6 bases). V lost 6 bases, J lost 0 bases, and 12 bases lay in between. The CDR3 sequence is 14 residues long. The germline V gene encodes CDR1 MDHEN and CDR2 SYDVKM.

V usage is TRBV5-1 and J usage is TRBJ1-4; D may be TRBD1 (5 bases). V lost 5 bases and J lost 5, with 13 bases in between. Looked up from germline, CDR1 is SGHRS and CDR2 is YFSETQ. The CDR3 is made up of 14 amino acids. The DNA for the CDR3 is TGCGCCAGCAGATGGATCGGGGCGAATGAAAAACTGTTTTTT. Protein: CASRWIGANEKLFF.

This sequence joins TRBV19 and TRBJ1-1; D is undetermined. Germline V CDR1 and CDR2: LNHDA, SQIVND (reference sequence). V gave up 3 bases and J gave up 7 bases, with 12 bases separating them. The CDR3 spans 13 residues. The DNA for the CDR3 is TGTGCCAGTAGTATCGGACCCTACTATGAAGCTTTCTTT. Its translation is CASSIGPYYEAFF.

This clone was seen once. The J gene is TRBJ1-2, the V gene TRBV28; 7 nucleotides match TRBD1. With V trimmed by 8 bases and J by 3 bases, 9 bases remained unmatched. The germline CDR1 and CDR2 sequences are MDHEN and SYDVKM. This CDR3 contains 14 residues. CDR3 loop: CASFARDRDYGYTF. The CDR3 coding sequence is TGTGCCAGCTTTGCTAGGGACAGAGACTATGGCTACACCTTC.